These T cell receptor beta chains were read from a single sample in a study of pediatric ulcerative colitis. The table came from immunoSEQ multiplex PCR; TCRdb's copy has only in-frame clones and leaves some out. The sample records 59,000 or so clones, about 80% being singletons. Sequencing used blood. The source is a boy under 18 with moderate ulcerative colitis. Both conserved end residues are part of each CDR3.

CDR3 length: 14
V gene: TRBV6-1
J gene: TRBJ2-7
CDR3 protein: CASSWDRGAYEQYF

CDR3 length: 21
V gene: TRBV4-2
J gene: TRBJ2-3
CDR3 protein: CASSQLGWASGEPRSTDTQYF

CDR3 length: 12
V gene: TRBV5-6
J gene: TRBJ2-7
CDR3 protein: CASSLGAHEQYF

CDR3 length: 18
V gene: TRBV18
J gene: TRBJ1-3
CDR3 protein: CASSPPGQNSRHGNTIYF

CDR3 length: 15
V gene: TRBV7-8
J gene: TRBJ1-2
CDR3 protein: CASSLGVGGLYGYTF

CDR3 length: 14
V gene: TRBV6-1
J gene: TRBJ1-1
CDR3 protein: CASSEWVETSEAFF

CDR3 length: 16
V gene: TRBV4-1
J gene: TRBJ2-1
CDR3 protein: CASSQPTSGRAREQFF

CDR3 length: 15
V gene: TRBV5-4
J gene: TRBJ2-1
CDR3 protein: CASSALGGRGNEQFF

CDR3 length: 14
V gene: TRBV9
J gene: TRBJ2-7
CDR3 protein: CASSVGLAGGEQYF

CDR3 length: 16
V gene: TRBV5-1
J gene: TRBJ2-7
CDR3 protein: CASSLIGTGGPYEQYF

CDR3 length: 18
V gene: TRBV15
J gene: TRBJ2-2
CDR3 protein: CATSGTYTGTAFTGELFF

CDR3 length: 13
V gene: TRBV5-1
J gene: TRBJ1-2
CDR3 protein: CASSLSGINGYTF

CDR3 length: 13
V gene: TRBV19
J gene: TRBJ1-2
CDR3 protein: CASSVRGQSGYTF

CDR3 length: 15
V gene: TRBV19
J gene: TRBJ2-7
CDR3 protein: CASSSPGQWFDEQYF

CDR3 length: 17
V gene: TRBV7-6
J gene: TRBJ1-1
CDR3 protein: CASSFPRQTYRDTEAFF

CDR3 length: 13
V gene: TRBV2
J gene: TRBJ2-5
CDR3 protein: CATHRGVQETQYF

CDR3 length: 17
V gene: TRBV4-2
J gene: TRBJ2-1
CDR3 protein: CASSQVRGGTSYNEQFF